The 13 T cell receptor beta chains presented below share a single source sample, sequenced in a study of blood T cell repertoires in COVID-19 (dated by TCRdb to 2018 to 2021). Library construction relied on the immunoSEQ multiplex PCR assay. Entries here come from immuneACCESS through TCRdb and include only in-frame sequences with V and J called. Some clones fail to appear in such tables; in the studies checked, an unresolved V gene covers under half of the shortfall, and the cause of the remainder is unknown. Across this sample there are some 300,000 clones, with around 90% seen only once. The ten largest make up 0.95% to 1.3% of the sample. What was sequenced was peripheral blood. Receptors were obtained from a woman aged 40 to 50 with COVID-19, enrolled during active disease.

The rearrangement uses TRBV18 and TRBJ2-7, with D uncertain. Germline values: CDR1 KGHSH, CDR2 LQKENI. Trimming pared 6 bases from V and 12 bases from J, leaving 18 bases between. CDR3 length equals 12 residues. The CDR3 here is CASSVKEQSRYF. DNA of the CDR3: TGTGCCAGCTCCGTAAAGGAGCAATCAAGGTACTTC. Complete variable domain (other parts from reference TRBV18 and TRBJ2-7): NAGVMQNPRHLVRRRGQEARLRCSPMKGHSHVYWYRQLPEEGLKFMVYLQKENIIDESGMPKERFSAEFPKEGPSILRIQQVVRGDSAAYFCASSVKEQSRYFGPGTRLTVT.

The rearrangement uses TRBV9 and TRBJ2-2; 8 bases agree with TRBD1. J lost 3 bases, V lost 2 bases, and 3 bases had no gene match. CDR3 size: 15 residues. Germline CDR1 is SGDLS and CDR2 is YYNGEE. CDR3: CASSVTGEYTGELFF. CDR3 nucleotide sequence: TGTGCCAGCAGCGTGACAGGGGAGTACACCGGGGAGCTGTTTTTT.

This chain joins TRBV28 and TRBJ2-7; possible D gene TRBD1, 5 bases. Per the germline V gene, CDR1 is MDHEN and CDR2 is SYDVKM. The CDR3 has 14 residues. V dropped 2 bases and J dropped 1 base, with 9 bases sitting between them. CDR3 protein: CASSLGRQSYEQYF. The CDR3 nucleotides are TGTGCCAGCAGTTTAGGCAGACAGTCCTACGAGCAGTACTTC.

The chain combines TRBV25-1 with TRBJ2-3, with 11 bases matching TRBD2. Germline values: CDR1 MGHDK, CDR2 SYGVNS. J was trimmed by 8 bases and V by 3 bases; bases with no gene match: 13. The CDR3 sequence is 17 residues long. The CDR3, as DNA: TGTGCCAGCAGTGACAGCCCGGGACTAGCGGTTCAGGCTACGCAGTATTTT. It encodes CASSDSPGLAVQATQYF.

This clone was counted only a few times. The V and J genes are TRBV7-3 and TRBJ1-5; D is unclear. This CDR3 is built from 13 residues. Looked up from germline, CDR1 is SGHTA and CDR2 is FQGTGA. The V end lost 2 bases, the J end lost 1 base, and 3 bases lay between the germline ends. Here the CDR3 reads CASSLQSNQPQHF. The DNA of the CDR3 is TGTGCCAGCAGCTTACAGAGCAATCAGCCCCAGCATTTT.

V usage is TRBV14 and J usage is TRBJ2-7, with D unclear. Trimming removed 4 bases from V and 6 bases from J, with 7 bases in between. The CDR3 is 11 residues long. The germline CDR1 and CDR2 sequences are SGHDN and FVKESK. CDR3 in DNA: TGTGCCAGCAGCCCTTGGAGCGAGCAGTACTTC. This sequence encodes CASSPWSEQYF.

The chain uses TRBV5-6 and TRBJ1-4, with TRBD1 identical over 7 bases. The CDR3 is 14 residues long. Germline-derived CDR1 and CDR2 are SGHDT and YYEEEE. The V gene end was trimmed by 4 bases and the J gene end by 8 bases; junction bases not matched to a gene: 8. The CDR3 loop is CASSEQGIPEKLFF. CDR3 nucleotides: TGTGCCAGCAGCGAACAGGGGATTCCAGAAAAACTGTTTTTT.

This chain uses TRBV27 with TRBJ2-3; TRBD2 aligns across 10 bases. Germline values: CDR1 MNHEY, CDR2 SMNVEV (reference sequence). The CDR3 consists of 17 residues. The trim removed 1 base at V and 0 bases at J, leaving 4 bases unmatched. The CDR3 protein is CASSLWLAGVSTDTQYF. CDR3 DNA: TGTGCCAGCAGTTTATGGCTAGCGGGGGTCAGCACAGATACGCAGTATTTT.

The V and J genes are TRBV27 and TRBJ2-5; 9 bases are a match to TRBD1. CDR1 MNHEY and CDR2 SMNVEV come from the germline V gene (reference sequence). Trimming cost V 3 bases and J 5 bases; bases outside gene matches: 4. This CDR3 is built from 14 residues. The CDR3 bases are TGTGCCAGCAGTTTTGGGACAGGGAGGGAGACCCAGTACTTC. Amino acids: CASSFGTGRETQYF.

The CDR3 protein is CASSLLDTGELFF. The CDR3 bases are TGTGCCAGCAGCCTTTTAGACACCGGGGAGCTGTTTTTT. J is TRBJ2-2 and V is TRBV3-1 (or the pseudogene TRBV3-2); D not resolved. Germline loops: CDR1 LGHDT, CDR2 YNNKEL (reference sequence). The CDR3 has 13 residues. V dropped 4 bases and J dropped 3 bases, with 6 bases sitting between them.

This chain joins TRBV6-6 and TRBJ1-5; 7 bases match TRBD1. This CDR3 is built from 15 residues. Trimming removed 0 bases from V and 2 bases from J; junction bases left unmatched: 1. In germline, CDR1 is MNHNY, CDR2 SVGAGI (reference sequence). The CDR3 region has the DNA TGTGCCAGCAGTTACTCAGGGACAGGCAATCAGCCCCAGCATTTT. Its protein product is CASSYSGTGNQPQHF.

This clone was found a few times. The CDR3, as DNA: TGTGCCAGCAGGATAGGGGACATTCTCAATCAGCCCCAGCATTTT. Translated, it gives CASRIGDILNQPQHF. The J gene is TRBJ1-5, the V gene TRBV2; a possible D gene is TRBD1 (6 bases). Germline V lookup: CDR1 SNHLY, CDR2 FYNNEI. V gave up 6 bases and J gave up 3 bases, with 15 bases separating them. The CDR3 runs 15 residues. The full variable domain, in which reference TRBV2 and TRBJ1-5 provide the parts outside the CDR3, is EPEVTQTPSHQVTQMGQEVILRCVPISNHLYFYWYRQILGQKVEFLVSFYNNEISEKSEIFDDQFSVERPDGSNFTLKIRSTKLEDSAMYFCASRIGDILNQPQHFGDGTRLSIL.

The chain employs TRBV19 and TRBJ2-1; 8 bases agree with TRBD1. This CDR3 region has 16 residues. Germline CDR1 is LNHDA and CDR2 is SQIVND (reference sequence). The V gene end was trimmed by 5 bases and the J gene end by 5 bases; junction bases not matched to a gene: 11. CDR3 in DNA: TGTGCCAGTAGTCCCATAGACAGGGGACCTAACAATGAGCAGTTCTTC. This sequence encodes CASSPIDRGPNNEQFF.